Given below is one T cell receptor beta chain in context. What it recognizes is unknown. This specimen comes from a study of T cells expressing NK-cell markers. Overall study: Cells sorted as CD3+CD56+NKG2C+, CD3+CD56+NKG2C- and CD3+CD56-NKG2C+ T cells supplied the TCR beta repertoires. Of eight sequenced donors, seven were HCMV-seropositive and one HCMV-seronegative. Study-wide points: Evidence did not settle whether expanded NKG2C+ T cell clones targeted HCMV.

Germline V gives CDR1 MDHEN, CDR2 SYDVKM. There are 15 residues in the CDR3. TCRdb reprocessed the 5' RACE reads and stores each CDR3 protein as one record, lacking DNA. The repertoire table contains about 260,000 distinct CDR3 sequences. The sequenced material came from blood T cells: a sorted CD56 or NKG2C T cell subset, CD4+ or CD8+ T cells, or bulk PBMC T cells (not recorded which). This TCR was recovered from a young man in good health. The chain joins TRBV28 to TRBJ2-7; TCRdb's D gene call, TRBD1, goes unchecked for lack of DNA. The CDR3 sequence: CASSGSPGQVCEQYF.